Each of the 18 T cell receptor beta chains below was sequenced from the same sample in a study of memory CD4+ T cells and cytomegalovirus serostatus. The sort gate was single viable CD3+CD4+CD8-CD45RO+ cells for memory CD4+ T cells. Some clones are missing from TCRdb's copy, which holds only in-frame ones; the method was immunoSEQ multiplex PCR. This table has about 31,000 clones, roughly 80% appearing once. Specimen: memory CD4+ T cells from blood. The receptor set was obtained from an adult in good health and CMV-seronegative. Some clones in this sample may be carry-over from other donors' samples.

The chain has TRBV6-6 and TRBJ2-5; 9 bases agree with TRBD1. CDR3 length equals 16 residues. The ends lost 5 bases at V and 5 bases at J; junction bases unmatched: 12. Germline V CDR1 and CDR2: MNHNY, SVGAGI (reference sequence). CDR3 protein: CASSTRDRVVSETQYF. CDR3 nucleotide sequence: TGTGCCAGCAGTACCCGGGACAGGGTGGTTTCGGAGACCCAGTACTTC.

V gene TRBV6-5 combines with J gene TRBJ1-1; D unclear. Germline loops: CDR1 MNHEY, CDR2 SVGAGI. V lost 4 bases to trimming and J lost 1 base, with 16 bases between them. This CDR3 is built from 16 residues. The CDR3 nucleotides are TGTGCCAGCAGTTCGGTGGGCTCGACCCGGAACACTGAAGCTTTCTTT. As protein: CASSSVGSTRNTEAFF.

The chain recombines TRBV7-2 with TRBJ1-6, with a weak D call TRBD1 (5 bases). Trimming removed 1 base at V and 7 bases at J, with 17 bases between. The CDR3 is made up of 17 amino acids. Germline CDR1 is SGHTA and CDR2 is FQGNSA. The CDR3 is CASSLDLGGVYNSPLHF. The CDR3 DNA reads TGTGCCAGCAGCTTAGATCTTGGAGGGGTGTACAATTCACCCCTCCACTTT.

This clone came up once. V and J are TRBV4-3 and TRBJ1-5; a possible D gene is TRBD1 (5 bases). The CDR3 has 15 residues. V was clipped by 2 bases and J by 6 bases, with 14 bases between them. Germline CDR1 reads LGHNA; CDR2 reads YSLEER. CDR3 residues: CASSQRQGGGQPQHF. In DNA, the CDR3 is TGCGCCAGCAGCCAAAGGCAGGGAGGAGGTCAGCCCCAGCATTTT.

The chain combines TRBV9 with TRBJ1-3; a possible D gene is TRBD1 (5 bases). Germline-derived CDR1 and CDR2 are SGDLS and YYNGEE. This CDR3 is built from 15 residues. The V end lost 4 bases, the J end lost 2 bases, and 13 bases lay between the germline ends. CDR3 coding DNA: TGTGCCAGCAGCCCCCAATGGGGGGCTGGAAACACCATATATTTT. It codes for CASSPQWGAGNTIYF. The variable domain in full, completed from reference TRBV9 and TRBJ1-3, reads DSGVTQTPKHLITATGQRVTLRCSPRSGDLSVYWYQQSLDQGLQFLIQYYNGEERAKGNILERFSAQQFPDLHSELNLSSLELGDSALYFCASSPQWGAGNTIYFGEGSWLTVV.

The J gene is TRBJ2-3, the V gene TRBV2; 7 bases are a match to TRBD2. The CDR3 contains 11 residues. Unmatched junction bases numbered 3, after V lost 9 bases and J lost 6 bases. Germline assignment: CDR1 SNHLY and CDR2 FYNNEI. Here the CDR3 reads CASRTRDTQYF. The CDR3 DNA is TGTGCCAGTCGGACTAGGGATACGCAGTATTTT. The full variable domain, its missing parts supplied by reference TRBV2 and TRBJ2-3, is EPEVTQTPSHQVTQMGQEVILRCVPISNHLYFYWYRQILGQKVEFLVSFYNNEISEKSEIFDDQFSVERPDGSNFTLKIRSTKLEDSAMYFCASRTRDTQYFGPGTRLTVL.

V usage is TRBV4-2 and J usage is TRBJ1-4; D not resolved. The CDR3 spans 16 residues. V was cut by 0 bases and J by 7 bases, with 15 bases left in between. The V gene's germline CDR1 is LGHNA and CDR2 YNFKEQ. The CDR3, as DNA: TGTGCCAGCAGCCAAGAACGCCGTTATGGCGCTGAAAAACTGTTTTTT. It specifies CASSQERRYGAEKLFF.

J is TRBJ1-1 and V is TRBV5-1; TRBD1 is a possible D gene (6 bases). Between the trimmed V and J ends, which lost 1 base and 1 base, there was a span of 11 bases. Germline V gene sequence: CDR1 SGHRS, CDR2 YFSETQ. The CDR3 sequence is 15 residues long. DNA of the CDR3: TGCGCCAGCAGCTTGTTCCCAGGGGCGAACACTGAAGCTTTCTTT. Translating gives CASSLFPGANTEAFF.

V gene TRBV7-2 combines with J gene TRBJ2-5, with D perhaps being TRBD1 or TRBD2 (5 bases each). V lost 2 bases and J lost 4, with 11 bases in between. The CDR3 extends over 14 amino acids. Germline lookup yields CDR1 SGHTA and CDR2 FQGNSA. The CDR3 sequence is CASSLNGAPETQYF. The CDR3 nucleotides are TGTGCCAGCAGCTTAAACGGGGCCCCAGAGACCCAGTACTTC.

This clone was observed a single time. V and J are TRBV19 and TRBJ2-5; no clear D gene. Germline V gene lookup returns CDR1 LNHDA and CDR2 SQIVND (reference sequence). V was cut by 6 bases and J by 1 base, with 12 bases left in between. This CDR3 is 14 amino acids long. CDR3: CASSDGTIQETQYF. For the CDR3, the DNA is TGTGCCAGTAGCGATGGTACTATCCAAGAGACCCAGTACTTC.

This chain's CDR3 is CASSDSQETQYF. The CDR3 nucleotides are TGCGCCAGCAGCGACTCACAAGAGACCCAGTACTTC. The genes are TRBV5-1 and TRBJ2-5; the D is unclear. Looked up from germline, CDR1 is SGHRS and CDR2 is YFSETQ. Trimming stripped 4 bases from V and 2 bases from J, with 6 bases between. The CDR3 runs to 12 residues.

The CDR3 sequence: CASSLGALRNSPLHF. The CDR3 DNA reads TGTGCCAGCAGCCTGGGGGCCCTCAGGAATTCACCCCTCCACTTT. The chain links TRBV6-5 to TRBJ1-6; possible D gene TRBD1, 6 bases. The V end was cut by 6 bases, the J end by 7 bases, with 16 bases between. This CDR3 region has 15 residues. Germline V gene lookup returns CDR1 MNHEY and CDR2 SVGAGI.

The rearrangement links TRBV5-1 to TRBJ1-1, with 7 bases that match TRBD1. J gave up 3 bases and V 4 bases, and 6 bases lay outside the gene matches. The germline gives CDR1 SGHRS, CDR2 YFSETQ. The CDR3 has 14 residues. CDR3: CASSPIDRDTEAFF. In nucleotides, the CDR3 is TGCGCCAGCAGCCCTATAGACAGGGACACTGAAGCTTTCTTT.

V usage is TRBV7-2 and J usage is TRBJ2-4; 7 nucleotides match TRBD2. Germline CDR1 is SGHTA and CDR2 is FQGNSA. J was trimmed by 0 bases and V by 2 bases; bases with no gene match: 13. There are 19 residues in the CDR3. CDR3 nucleotide sequence: TGTGCCAGCAGCTTAAAGCGGACGGGGGGTTTTCTAGCCAAAAACATTCAGTACTTC. As protein: CASSLKRTGGFLAKNIQYF.

To note about this clone: The junction and the germline gene differ at one end; a read error may be behind it. The V gene is TRBV10-3, the J gene TRBJ2-7; TRBD1 aligns across 7 bases. Germline CDR1 ENHRY, CDR2 SYGVKD. The CDR3 length is 12 residues. The CDR3: CAISGDSYEQYF. The CDR3 bases are TGTGCCATAAGTGGGGACAGCTACGAGCAGTACTTC.

J is TRBJ1-1 and V is TRBV27; D perhaps matches TRBD1 (6 bases). The CDR3 loop spans 15 amino acids. V lost 2 bases to trimming and J lost 2 bases, with 12 bases between them. The V gene's germline CDR1 is MNHEY and CDR2 SMNVEV (reference sequence). CDR3: CASSLIRGVNTEAFF. The CDR3 nucleotides read TGTGCCAGCAGTTTAATCAGGGGTGTCAACACTGAAGCTTTCTTT.

The chain joins TRBV7-9 to TRBJ2-5, with 11 positions matching TRBD1. V trimming: 2 bases; J trimming: 5 bases; junction bases outside the gene matches: 10. This CDR3 is built from 17 residues. Germline CDR1 reads SEHNR; CDR2 reads FQNEAQ (reference sequence). DNA of the CDR3: TGTGCCAGCAGCTTAACCCTGGGACAGGGGGGACGGGAGACCCAGTACTTC. Encoded protein: CASSLTLGQGGRETQYF.

The rearrangement uses TRBV7-2 and TRBJ2-7; 7 bases match TRBD1. CDR1 and CDR2 (germline): SGHTA, FQGNSA. The CDR3 extends over 15 amino acids. Germline trimming cut 5 bases from V and 3 bases from J; bases unmatched to any gene: 10. The CDR3 here is CASSETGTEIYEQYF. The DNA of the CDR3 is TGTGCCAGCAGCGAAACTGGGACAGAAATCTACGAGCAGTACTTC. The full variable domain, completed using reference TRBV7-2 and TRBJ2-7, is GAGVSQSPSNKVTEKGKDVELRCDPISGHTALYWYRQSLGQGLEFLIYFQGNSAPDKSGLPSDRFSAERTGGSVSTLTIQRTQQEDSAVYLCASSETGTEIYEQYFGPGTRLTVT.